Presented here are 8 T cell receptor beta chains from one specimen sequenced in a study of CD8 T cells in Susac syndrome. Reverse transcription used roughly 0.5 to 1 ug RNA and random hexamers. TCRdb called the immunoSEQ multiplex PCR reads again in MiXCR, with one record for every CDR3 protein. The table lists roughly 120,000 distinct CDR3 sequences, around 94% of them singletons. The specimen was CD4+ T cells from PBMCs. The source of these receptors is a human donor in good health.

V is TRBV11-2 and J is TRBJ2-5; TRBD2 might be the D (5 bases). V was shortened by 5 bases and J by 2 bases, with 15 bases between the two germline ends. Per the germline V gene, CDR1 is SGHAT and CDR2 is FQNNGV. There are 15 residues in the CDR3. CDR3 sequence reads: CASSPILGRQETQYF. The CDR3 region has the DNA TGTGCCAGCAGCCCCATACTAGGACGGCAAGAGACCCAGTACTTC.

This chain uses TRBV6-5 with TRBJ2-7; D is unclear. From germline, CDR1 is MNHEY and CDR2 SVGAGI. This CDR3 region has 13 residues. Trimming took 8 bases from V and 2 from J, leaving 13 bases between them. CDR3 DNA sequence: TGTGCCAGCTATTCGTATCGTGCCTACGAGCAGTACTTC. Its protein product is CASYSYRAYEQYF.

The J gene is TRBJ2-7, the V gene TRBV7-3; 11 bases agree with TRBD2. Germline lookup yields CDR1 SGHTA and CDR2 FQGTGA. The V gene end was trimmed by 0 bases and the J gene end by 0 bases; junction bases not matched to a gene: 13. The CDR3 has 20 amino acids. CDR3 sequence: CASSLTGTSGPSSDSYEQYF. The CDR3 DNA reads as TGTGCCAGCAGCTTAACAGGGACTAGCGGACCCAGTTCGGACTCCTACGAGCAGTACTTC.

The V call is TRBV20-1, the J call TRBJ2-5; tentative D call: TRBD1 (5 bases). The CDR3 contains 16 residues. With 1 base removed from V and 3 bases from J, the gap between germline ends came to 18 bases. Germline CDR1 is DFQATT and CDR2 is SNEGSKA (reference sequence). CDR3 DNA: TGCAGTGCTAGAGGACTTCGGCGCGCCAGGGAAGAGACCCAGTACTTC. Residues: CSARGLRRAREETQYF.

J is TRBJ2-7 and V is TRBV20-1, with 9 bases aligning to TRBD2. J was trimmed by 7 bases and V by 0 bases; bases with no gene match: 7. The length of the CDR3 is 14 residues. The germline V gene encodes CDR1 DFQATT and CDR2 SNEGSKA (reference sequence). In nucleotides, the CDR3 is TGCAGTGCTAGAGAGTTAGCGGGAGAATATGAGCAGTACTTC. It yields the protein CSARELAGEYEQYF.

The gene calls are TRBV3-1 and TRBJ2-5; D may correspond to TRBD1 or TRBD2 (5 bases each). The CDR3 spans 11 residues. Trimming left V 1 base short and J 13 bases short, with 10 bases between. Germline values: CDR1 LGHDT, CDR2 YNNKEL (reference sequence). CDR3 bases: TGTGCCAGCAGCCAAGGGGGACCCGTGTACTTC. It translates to CASSQGGPVYF.

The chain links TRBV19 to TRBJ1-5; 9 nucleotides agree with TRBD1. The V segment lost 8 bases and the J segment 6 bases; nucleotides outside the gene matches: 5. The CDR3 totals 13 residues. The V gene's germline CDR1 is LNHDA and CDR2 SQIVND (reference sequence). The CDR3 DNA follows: TGTGCCAGTTCGGGACAGGGCACTCAGCCCCAGCATTTT. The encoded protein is CASSGQGTQPQHF.

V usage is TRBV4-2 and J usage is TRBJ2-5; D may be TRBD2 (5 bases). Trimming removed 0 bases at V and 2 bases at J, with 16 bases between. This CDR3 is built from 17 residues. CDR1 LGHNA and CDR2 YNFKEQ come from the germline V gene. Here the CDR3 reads CASSQDQGSVPQETQYF. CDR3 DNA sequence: TGTGCCAGCAGCCAAGATCAAGGTAGCGTGCCACAAGAGACCCAGTACTTC.